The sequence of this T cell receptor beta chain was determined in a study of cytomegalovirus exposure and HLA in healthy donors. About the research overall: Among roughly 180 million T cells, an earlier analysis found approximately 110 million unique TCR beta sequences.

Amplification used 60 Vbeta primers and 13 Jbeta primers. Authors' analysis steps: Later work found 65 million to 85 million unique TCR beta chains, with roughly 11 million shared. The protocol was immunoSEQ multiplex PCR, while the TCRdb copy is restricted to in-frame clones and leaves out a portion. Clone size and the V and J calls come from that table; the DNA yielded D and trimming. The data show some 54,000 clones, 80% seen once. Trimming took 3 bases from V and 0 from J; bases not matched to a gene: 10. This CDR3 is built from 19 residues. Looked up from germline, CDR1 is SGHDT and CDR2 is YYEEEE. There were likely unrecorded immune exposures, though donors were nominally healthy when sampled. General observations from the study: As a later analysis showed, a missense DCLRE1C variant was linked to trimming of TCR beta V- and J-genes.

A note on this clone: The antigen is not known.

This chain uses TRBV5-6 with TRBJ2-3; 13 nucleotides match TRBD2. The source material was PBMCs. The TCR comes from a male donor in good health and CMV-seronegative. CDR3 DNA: TGTGCCAGCAGCTGGATGCCGGGACTAGCGGGGCTCAGCACAGATACGCAGTATTTT. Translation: CASSWMPGLAGLSTDTQYF.